One sample yielded the 5 T cell receptor beta chains listed below, sequenced in a study of early T cells in non-severe SARS-CoV-2 infection. TCRdb re-derived calls from the 5' RACE reads in MiXCR, one entry per CDR3 protein. The sample consists of about 48,000 distinct CDR3 sequences, approximately 9.8% of them appearing once. Sequencing was performed on whole blood. These receptors originate from an adult who was a healthcare worker with PCR-confirmed SARS-CoV-2 infection or an uninfected control (not recorded which).

V and J are TRBV6-4 and TRBJ2-2; no definite D call. From germline, CDR1 is MRHNA and CDR2 SNTAGT. This CDR3 is 14 amino acids long. V was cut by 3 bases and J by 2 bases, with 7 bases left in between. The CDR3, as DNA: TGTGCCAGCAGTGATCAATCAAACACCGGGGAGCTGTTTTTT. This gives the protein CASSDQSNTGELFF.

This clonotype was seen a few times. The chain is built from TRBV18 and TRBJ1-1; 7 nucleotides line up with TRBD1. Unmatched junction bases numbered 1, after V lost 3 bases and J lost 3 bases. The CDR3 covers 13 residues. Germline V gene data show CDR1 as KGHSH and CDR2 as LQKENI. Here the CDR3 DNA reads TGTGCCAGCTCACCTACAGGGGACACTGAAGCTTTCTTT. The encoded protein is CASSPTGDTEAFF.

The chain uses TRBV25-1 and TRBJ1-1, with D possibly TRBD1 on 5 matching bases. Germline V gene lookup returns CDR1 MGHDK and CDR2 SYGVNS. The CDR3 covers 13 residues. Trimming took off 7 bases at V and 3 bases at J, with 12 bases between the two ends. The CDR3 loop reads CASKRGLHTEAFF. DNA of the CDR3: TGTGCCAGCAAGAGGGGACTCCACACTGAAGCTTTCTTT.

This clonotype was seen at least ten times. The chain uses TRBV5-4 and TRBJ2-2, with a possible D match to TRBD1 (6 bases). V gave up 4 bases and J gave up 1 base, with 11 bases separating them. Germline V gene data show CDR1 as SGHNT and CDR2 as YYREEE (reference sequence). CDR3 length: 15 residues. The CDR3 DNA follows: TGTGCCAGCAGCCGCTCGACAGGGAACACCGGGGAGCTGTTTTTT. Its translation: CASSRSTGNTGELFF.

The chain links TRBV4-1 to TRBJ2-3, with D unresolved. Germline V gene sequence: CDR1 MGHRA, CDR2 YSYEKL. This CDR3 spans 16 amino acids. V was cut by 4 bases and J by 0 bases, with 14 bases left in between. This CDR3 reads CASSPHLPASTDTQYF. The CDR3 DNA reads as TGCGCCAGCAGCCCTCACCTTCCCGCGAGCACAGATACGCAGTATTTT.